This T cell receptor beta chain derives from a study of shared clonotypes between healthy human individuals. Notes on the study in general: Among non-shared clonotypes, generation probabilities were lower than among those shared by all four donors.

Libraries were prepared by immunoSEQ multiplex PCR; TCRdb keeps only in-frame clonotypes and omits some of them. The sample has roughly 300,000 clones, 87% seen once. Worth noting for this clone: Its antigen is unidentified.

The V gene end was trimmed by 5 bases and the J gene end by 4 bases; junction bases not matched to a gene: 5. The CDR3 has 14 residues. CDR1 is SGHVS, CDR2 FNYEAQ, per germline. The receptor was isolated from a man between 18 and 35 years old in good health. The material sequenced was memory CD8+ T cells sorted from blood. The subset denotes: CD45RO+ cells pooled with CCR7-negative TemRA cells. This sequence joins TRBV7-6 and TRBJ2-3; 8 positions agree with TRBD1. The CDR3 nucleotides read TGTGCCAGCAGCCTGGACAGGGCCGCAGATACGCAGTATTTT. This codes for CASSLDRAADTQYF.